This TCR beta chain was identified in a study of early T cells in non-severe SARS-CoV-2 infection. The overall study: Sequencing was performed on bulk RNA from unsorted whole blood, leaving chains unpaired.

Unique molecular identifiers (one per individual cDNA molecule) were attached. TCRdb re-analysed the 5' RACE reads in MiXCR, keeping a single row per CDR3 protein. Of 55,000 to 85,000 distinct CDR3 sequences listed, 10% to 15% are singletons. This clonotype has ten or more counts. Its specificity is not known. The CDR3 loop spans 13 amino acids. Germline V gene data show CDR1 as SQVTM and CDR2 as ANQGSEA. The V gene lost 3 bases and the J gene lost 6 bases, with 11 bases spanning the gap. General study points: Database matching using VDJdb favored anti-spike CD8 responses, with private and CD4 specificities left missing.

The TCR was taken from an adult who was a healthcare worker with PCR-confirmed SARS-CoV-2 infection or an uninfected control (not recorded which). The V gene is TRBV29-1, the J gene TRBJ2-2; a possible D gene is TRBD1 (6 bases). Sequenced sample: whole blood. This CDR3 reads CSVDETGSGELFF. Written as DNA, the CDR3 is TGCAGCGTTGACGAAACAGGGTCCGGGGAGCTGTTTTTT.